The sequence of this T cell receptor beta chain was determined in a study of OX40 agonist ivuxolimab in advanced cancers. About the research overall: Of mixed ages from about 20 to 85 and averaging about 60 years, the group was roughly 85% male. Enrollees could have had prior anti-PD-1, anti-PD-L1 or anti-CTLA-4 therapy, which 35% to 40% had received.

Sequencing used immunoSEQ multiplex PCR; TCRdb keeps in-frame clones, though not all of them. Found here are approximately 26,000 clones, about four fifths of them singletons; the top ten hold 9.5% to 15%. The CDR3 runs to 14 residues. With 4 bases removed from V and 6 bases from J, the gap between germline ends came to 15 bases. From germline, CDR1 is LNHDA and CDR2 SQIVND (reference sequence). The sample in question was CD4+ or CD8+ T cells sorted from blood, obtained in a trial of the OX40 agonist ivuxolimab. This clonotype was sampled from an adult with an advanced solid tumor such as melanoma, head and neck, liver or kidney cancer. This chain connects TRBV19 to TRBJ1-1, with TRBD1 as a possible D gene (6 bases). CDR3 sequence reads: CASSNYREVPEAFF. The CDR3 coding sequence is TGTGCCAGTAGTAATTACAGGGAAGTCCCTGAAGCTTTCTTT.